This TCR beta chain was profiled in a study of T cell repertoires in cytomegalovirus infection. Study background: Used in the study were CMV epitopes, some recently identified and HLA-C-restricted, others well-studied and HLA-B-restricted. General study points: HLA-C-restricted CMV clonotypes gave the most frequent clonotype in two of eight donors.

This clonotype was seen ten or more times. Its antigen remains unknown. The CDR3 extends over 16 amino acids. CDR1 is SGHVS and CDR2 is FQNEAQ in the germline V gene. Trimming removed 2 bases from V and 8 bases from J; junction bases left unmatched: 11. TCRdb ran MiXCR on the reads and lists one entry per CDR3 protein. The sample contains roughly 920,000 distinct CDR3 sequences, around 32% of which appear only once. The TCR comes from a human donor in good health (CMV status not recorded). Some clones in this sample may be carry-over from other donors' samples. V usage is TRBV7-8 and J usage is TRBJ2-1; TRBD2 matches at 8 bases. The sequences come from cultured CD8+ T cells from PBMCs, collected from culture after CMV antigen stimulation. The CDR3 DNA is TGTGCCAGCAGCTTAAGTTCGGCGGGAGGAGTTGATGAGCAGTTCTTC. As protein: CASSLSSAGGVDEQFF.